The T cell receptor (beta chain) under discussion was sequenced for a study of OX40 agonist ivuxolimab in advanced cancers. Study details: At around 81% male, the cohort had a mean age of approximately 64 years, ranging from 23 to 79.

The method was immunoSEQ multiplex PCR; TCRdb's version includes in-frame clones alone and lacks a portion of them. The sample holds more than 65,000 clones, 80% seen once. Remarks on this clone: Its specificity is unknown.

J lost 6 bases, V lost 4 bases, and 10 bases had no gene match. Germline CDR1 reads SGHRS; CDR2 reads YFSETQ. This CDR3 comprises 14 residues. Study-wide results and caveats: The authors also found low normalized T-cell clonal expansion in some nonresponders.

This receptor was identified in an adult with an advanced solid tumor such as melanoma, head and neck, liver or kidney cancer. This material consisted of CD4+ or CD8+ T cells sorted from blood, taken in a trial of the OX40 agonist ivuxolimab. V is TRBV5-1 and J is TRBJ2-7; TRBD1 matches at 7 bases. The CDR3 DNA reads TGCGCCAGCAGCACAGGGGCCGAGAGGGGCGAGCAGTACTTC. This encodes CASSTGAERGEQYF.